The 8 T cell receptor beta chains listed next were all sequenced from one sample in a study of blood T cell repertoires in COVID-19 (dated by TCRdb to the early 2020s). Libraries were constructed by the immunoSEQ multiplex PCR assay. Entries here come from immuneACCESS through TCRdb and include only in-frame sequences with V and J called. Some clones fail to appear in such tables; in the studies checked, an unresolved V gene covers under half of the shortfall, and the cause of the remainder is unknown. Within this sample are about 220,000 clones, with over 75% of them counted one time only. The top ten constitute 9.5% to 15% of the sample. The sequenced material came from peripheral blood. Receptors were obtained from a human donor in a cohort sampled during active COVID-19.

J is TRBJ1-4 and V is TRBV28; 7 bases agree with TRBD1. The CDR3 has 13 residues. V lost 9 bases to trimming and J lost 7 bases; unmatched junction nucleotides: 8. Germline loops: CDR1 MDHEN, CDR2 SYDVKM. CDR3 DNA sequence: TGTGCCAGTTGGTGGCAGGGGGGTGAAAAACTGTTTTTT. Amino acid sequence: CASWWQGGEKLFF. The variable domain in full, with the rest retrieved from reference TRBV28 and TRBJ1-4, is DVKVTQSSRYLVKRTGEKVFLECVQDMDHENMFWYRQDPGLGLRLIYFSYDVKMKEKGDIPEGYSVSREKKERFSLILESASTNQTSMYLCASWWQGGEKLFFGSGTQLSVL.

J is TRBJ2-1 and V is TRBV7-9; D is perhaps TRBD2 (6 bases). V dropped 2 bases and J dropped 7 bases, with 15 bases sitting between them. CDR1 is SEHNR, CDR2 FQNEAQ, per germline (reference sequence). This CDR3 region has 15 residues. The CDR3 coding sequence is TGTGCCAGCAGCTTACTAGCGAAAAAGGGAAATGAGCAGTTCTTC. Protein: CASSLLAKKGNEQFF.

This clone has just one count. The chain joins TRBV28 to TRBJ2-3; possibly TRBD1 for D (6 bases). Trimming cost V 3 bases and J 8 bases, with 18 bases left between them. This CDR3 spans 15 amino acids. The germline V gene has CDR1 MDHEN and CDR2 SYDVKM. The CDR3 region has the DNA TGTGCCAGCAGTTTCAGGGGACGTAGACTCGGTACGCAGTATTTT. This gives the protein CASSFRGRRLGTQYF.

J is TRBJ1-4 and V is TRBV6-5; possible D gene TRBD1, 6 bases. The CDR3 extends over 14 amino acids. The germline V gene encodes CDR1 MNHEY and CDR2 SVGAGI. V lost 2 bases, J lost 8 bases, and 12 bases lay in between. CDR3 in DNA: TGTGCCAGCAGTTACCTACAGGGCGGCGAAAAACTGTTTTTT. Amino acid sequence: CASSYLQGGEKLFF.

The chain has TRBV3-1 (or the pseudogene TRBV3-2) and TRBJ1-6; TRBD1 is a possible D gene (5 bases). The CDR3 spans 14 residues. The ends were cut back, 1 base at V and 10 bases at J, with 11 bases in the middle. The germline CDR1 and CDR2 sequences are LGHDT and YNNKEL (reference sequence). The CDR3 region is CASSQGQGGSPLHF. CDR3 DNA: TGTGCCAGCAGCCAAGGGCAGGGAGGGTCACCCCTCCACTTT.

This chain connects TRBV5-6 to TRBJ2-2; 8 bases agree with TRBD2. J lost 2 bases, V lost 1 base, and 4 bases had no gene match. This CDR3 spans 16 amino acids. CDR1 SGHDT and CDR2 YYEEEE come from the germline V gene. CDR3 sequence reads: CASSLQAGANTGELFF. Written as DNA, the CDR3 is TGTGCCAGCAGCTTGCAAGCGGGAGCCAACACCGGGGAGCTGTTTTTT.

This clone was recorded once. The gene calls are TRBV19 and TRBJ1-1; D unclear. This CDR3 contains 13 residues. Per germline, CDR1 LNHDA and CDR2 SQIVND (reference sequence). Trimming removed 4 bases from V and 1 base from J, with 7 bases in between. The CDR3 protein is CASSTGENTEAFF. The CDR3 DNA follows: TGTGCCAGTAGTACCGGGGAGAACACTGAAGCTTTCTTT. The whole variable domain, filled in from reference TRBV19 and TRBJ1-1, reads DGGITQSPKYLFRKEGQNVTLSCEQNLNHDAMYWYRQDPGQGLRLIYYSQIVNDFQKGDIAEGYSVSREKKESFPLTVTSAQKNPTAFYLCASSTGENTEAFFGQGTRLTVV.

This chain joins TRBV7-3 and TRBJ1-1, with no clear D. Germline assignment: CDR1 SGHTA and CDR2 FQGTGA. V was clipped by 0 bases and J by 6 bases, with 11 bases between them. The CDR3 spans 14 residues. The CDR3 loop reads CASSLTRSDPEAFF. DNA for the CDR3: TGTGCCAGCAGCTTAACCCGCAGCGACCCTGAAGCTTTCTTT.